Listed below are T cell receptor beta chains from one sample, sequenced in a study of shared clonotypes between healthy human individuals. The method was immunoSEQ multiplex PCR; TCRdb's version includes in-frame clones alone and lacks a portion of them. The sample includes about 800,000 clones, around 96% of them seen just once. Specimen: naive CD8+ T cells sorted from blood. These receptor sequences come from a man aged 25-45 years in good health. Each CDR3 is given with its conserved first and last residue. Each record gives: clone size, J gene, V gene, D gene, CDR3 protein, CDR3 DNA. A D gene is named only where the DNA matches it firmly. Clone size is not always given. Where it is, it says once, few, many or a class for expanded clones.

clone size: once; J gene: TRBJ1-3; V gene: TRBV9; D gene: -; CDR3 protein: CASSGQRQVTSGNTIYF; CDR3 DNA: TGTGCCAGCAGCGGACAGAGACAGGTTACCTCTGGAAACACCATATATTTT
clone size: -; J gene: TRBJ2-1; V gene: TRBV29-1; D gene: TRBD1; CDR3 protein: CSVWAQGANEQFF; CDR3 DNA: TGCAGCGTTTGGGCACAGGGGGCGAATGAGCAGTTCTTC
clone size: -; J gene: TRBJ2-7; V gene: TRBV15; D gene: TRBD2; CDR3 protein: CATSRDATSGSKYF; CDR3 DNA: TGTGCCACCAGCAGAGATGCGACTAGCGGGAGTAAGTACTTC
clone size: -; J gene: TRBJ2-7; V gene: TRBV29-1; D gene: -; CDR3 protein: CSVEGSLRGNSYEQYF; CDR3 DNA: TGCAGCGTTGAAGGGTCTCTGCGCGGGAACTCCTACGAGCAGTACTTC
clone size: -; J gene: TRBJ2-1; V gene: TRBV6-5; D gene: -; CDR3 protein: CASRPGNVDNEQFF; CDR3 DNA: TGTGCCAGCAGGCCGGGTAATGTGGACAATGAGCAGTTCTTC
clone size: -; J gene: TRBJ2-2; V gene: TRBV2; D gene: -; CDR3 protein: CASRAYLGQNTGELFF; CDR3 DNA: TGTGCCAGCAGGGCCTACTTGGGACAAAACACCGGGGAGCTGTTTTTT
clone size: -; J gene: TRBJ2-2; V gene: TRBV6-5; D gene: TRBD2; CDR3 protein: CASQLLADNTGELFF; CDR3 DNA: TGTGCCAGCCAACTTCTAGCGGACAACACCGGGGAGCTGTTTTTT
clone size: -; J gene: TRBJ2-1; V gene: TRBV29-1; D gene: -; CDR3 protein: CSVLGYSGTGYNEQFF; CDR3 DNA: TGCAGCGTTCTGGGTTATAGCGGAACTGGCTACAATGAGCAGTTCTTC
clone size: -; J gene: TRBJ1-5; V gene: TRBV27; D gene: TRBD1; CDR3 protein: CASRSQGADQPQHF; CDR3 DNA: TGTGCCAGCAGGTCGCAGGGGGCCGATCAGCCCCAGCATTTT
clone size: -; J gene: TRBJ2-5; V gene: TRBV29-1; D gene: -; CDR3 protein: CSVDGDQETQYF; CDR3 DNA: TGCAGCGTTGATGGGGATCAAGAGACCCAGTACTTC
clone size: -; J gene: TRBJ2-7; V gene: TRBV7-2; D gene: TRBD2; CDR3 protein: CASSSTSDYEQYF; CDR3 DNA: TGTGCCAGCAGCTCTACTAGCGACTACGAGCAGTACTTC
clone size: -; J gene: TRBJ2-1; V gene: TRBV9; D gene: TRBD2; CDR3 protein: CASSEAGVAYNEQFF; CDR3 DNA: TGTGCCAGCAGCGAAGCGGGAGTGGCCTACAATGAGCAGTTCTTC
clone size: -; J gene: TRBJ2-7; V gene: TRBV20-1; D gene: -; CDR3 protein: CSARVGYEQYF; CDR3 DNA: TGCAGTGCTAGAGTAGGGTACGAGCAGTACTTC
clone size: -; J gene: TRBJ1-5; V gene: TRBV5-6; D gene: -; CDR3 protein: CASSGGSGSQPQHF; CDR3 DNA: TGTGCCAGCAGCGGTGGGAGTGGGAGTCAGCCCCAGCATTTT
clone size: -; J gene: TRBJ2-7; V gene: TRBV28; D gene: TRBD1; CDR3 protein: CASSLGTGSRYEQYF; CDR3 DNA: TGTGCCAGCAGCCTCGGGACAGGGAGTCGCTACGAGCAGTACTTC
clone size: -; J gene: TRBJ2-7; V gene: TRBV7-9; D gene: -; CDR3 protein: CASSLGVGPYYEQYF; CDR3 DNA: TGTGCCAGCAGCTTAGGTGTCGGCCCCTACTACGAGCAGTACTTC
clone size: -; J gene: TRBJ2-7; V gene: TRBV10-3; D gene: TRBD2; CDR3 protein: CAISEGLAGDYEQYF; CDR3 DNA: TGTGCCATCAGTGAGGGACTAGCGGGAGATTACGAGCAGTACTTC
clone size: -; J gene: TRBJ2-1; V gene: TRBV2; D gene: -; CDR3 protein: CASSATINEQFF; CDR3 DNA: TGTGCCAGCAGCGCTACCATCAATGAGCAGTTCTTC
clone size: -; J gene: TRBJ2-2; V gene: TRBV6-5; D gene: TRBD1; CDR3 protein: CAIRTGENTGELFF; CDR3 DNA: TGTGCCATACGGACAGGGGAGAACACCGGGGAGCTGTTTTTT
clone size: -; J gene: TRBJ1-1; V gene: TRBV6-4; D gene: -; CDR3 protein: CASSDSREGGTEAFF; CDR3 DNA: TGTGCCAGCAGTGACTCTCGGGAGGGGGGCACTGAAGCTTTCTTT
clone size: -; J gene: TRBJ2-7; V gene: TRBV28; D gene: -; CDR3 protein: CASSSGALVAEQYF; CDR3 DNA: TGTGCCAGCAGTTCAGGGGCTTTGGTCGCCGAGCAGTACTTC
clone size: -; J gene: TRBJ1-1; V gene: TRBV29-1; D gene: -; CDR3 protein: CSVEEGGTNTEAFF; CDR3 DNA: TGCAGCGTTGAAGAAGGGGGGACTAACACTGAAGCTTTCTTT